Listed here is a single TCR beta chain. The data originate from a study of OX40 agonist ivuxolimab in advanced cancers. J lost 5 bases, V lost 11 bases, and 10 bases had no gene match. Germline V gene sequence: CDR1 ENHRY, CDR2 SYGVKD. There are 14 residues in the CDR3. Repertoires were generated with immunoSEQ multiplex PCR, while TCRdb's copy carries only in-frame clones and drops some. The sample lists 100,000 to 130,000 clones; around 93% were seen once. The sequence derives from an adult with an advanced solid tumor such as melanoma, head and neck, liver or kidney cancer. Sequencing was performed on CD4+ or CD8+ T cells sorted from blood, taken in a trial of the OX40 agonist ivuxolimab. The genes are TRBV10-3 and TRBJ2-1; 9 nucleotides agree with TRBD1. CDR3 sequence reads: CAVKPGQGHNEQFF. The CDR3 nucleotides read TGTGCCGTGAAACCGGGACAGGGCCACAATGAGCAGTTCTTC.